The rows below give T cell receptor beta chains drawn from one sample of a study of cytomegalovirus exposure and HLA in healthy donors. The protocol was immunoSEQ multiplex PCR, while the TCRdb copy is restricted to in-frame clones and leaves out a portion. The table shows about 220,000 clones, with about 93% occurring only once. Input material: PBMCs. The receptors come from a woman aged 18-29 years in good health and CMV-seronegative. The conserved cysteine and the conserved F or W are not part of the CDR3 here. Each record gives: V gene, CDR3 length, J gene, CDR3 protein.

TRBV6-1	12	TRBJ1-6	ASEEDRVHSPLH
TRBV19	14	TRBJ2-7	ASSVISGLSSYEQY
TRBV28	13	TRBJ2-1	ASSFPGTGGNEQF
TRBV5-1	11	TRBJ2-1	ASSPAGAGEQF
TRBV5-1	11	TRBJ2-7	ASSSGTDYEQY
TRBV30	11	TRBJ1-2	AWIGHPLYGYT
TRBV27	12	TRBJ1-5	ASSLFRGLQPQH
TRBV7-9	11	TRBJ1-5	ASSLTGAQPQH
TRBV7-8	13	TRBJ1-3	ASSLDFGTGNTIY
TRBV11-2	13	TRBJ1-1	ASSRTGGVGTEAF
TRBV7-6	12	TRBJ1-2	ASSLEAGLYGYT
TRBV27	11	TRBJ1-2	ASRRTGMDGYT
TRBV7-8	10	TRBJ1-1	ASSPTTSEAF
TRBV28	11	TRBJ2-1	ASGLPLYNEQF
TRBV9	14	TRBJ2-3	ATSPWGLAIEDTQY
TRBV5-6	14	TRBJ1-1	ASSGGGWRQDTEAF
TRBV7-3	14	TRBJ1-4	ASSLGTLPTNEKLF
TRBV5-1	15	TRBJ2-7	ASSLGLRGGLPYEQY
TRBV19	13	TRBJ2-1	ASSTGTTAYNEQF
TRBV18	13	TRBJ2-1	ASSPTTSGRVEQF
TRBV4-1	14	TRBJ2-5	ASSQDQLAQQETQY
TRBV30	10	TRBJ1-2	AWNREYYGYT
TRBV10-2	11	TRBJ2-1	ASSDGHNNEQF
TRBV11-2	14	TRBJ2-7	ASSFLGLAGTYEQY
TRBV19	10	TRBJ2-7	ASKPRRDEQY
TRBV2	11	TRBJ1-1	ASSGLGNTEAF
TRBV7-9	12	TRBJ2-3	ASVGGYGTDTQY
TRBV5-1	13	TRBJ1-3	ASSLDRASGNTIY
TRBV5-4	12	TRBJ2-7	ASSLVTGVGEQY
TRBV6-5	11	TRBJ2-7	ASRLGQTYEQY
TRBV5-6	12	TRBJ2-1	ASSRGLVYNEQF
TRBV10-3	10	TRBJ2-7	AISEGRYEQY
TRBV4-1	11	TRBJ1-1	ASSRLTGTEAF
TRBV28	14	TRBJ2-3	ASSFLSGRAADTQY
TRBV6-4	17	TRBJ1-2	ASSDRLLPSRGVSHGYT